This T cell receptor (beta chain) was retrieved from a study of Ad26.COV2.S vaccination and SARS-CoV-2 variants. In the study overall: Ad26.COV2.S, an intramuscular injection, was given once or twice 56 days apart. Study-wide results and limits: CD8+ and CD4+ T cells specific for spike reportedly responded with substantial breadth after vaccination.

In germline, CDR1 is MDHEN, CDR2 SYDVKM. This CDR3 spans 14 amino acids. Losses at the gene ends were 5 bases for V and 4 bases for J; bases not matched to a gene: 3. Libraries were prepared by immunoSEQ multiplex PCR; TCRdb keeps only in-frame clonotypes and omits some of them. The table lists some 420,000 clones, 85% to 90% of them singletons. Noted treatment: 19 received Ad26.COV2.S at low or high dose, single or two shots; 5 received placebo; per-sample allocation not given. At day 63 after the first vaccine or placebo injection, samples were drawn. As its vector, the vaccine had Ad26, which expressed Wuhan-strain SARS-CoV-2 spike. For this clone: Its antigen is undetermined.

The J gene is TRBJ1-4, the V gene TRBV28; TRBD1 agrees at 8 bases. The sample was peripheral blood, taken in a trial of Ad26.COV2.S vaccine versus placebo. The receptor was isolated from a person between 18 and 65 years old who received the Ad26.COV2.S COVID-19 vaccine or a placebo. Written as DNA, the CDR3 is TGTGCCAGCAGTCCACAGGGGGGTAATGAAAAACTGTTTTTT. This translates into CASSPQGGNEKLFF.